This T cell receptor beta chain came from a study of PD-1 blockade in classical Hodgkin lymphoma. Each patient relapsed following autologous stem cell transplantation, and prior brentuximab vedotin exposure differed. Notes on the study in general: At C4D1, TCR diversity had climbed significantly for CD4+ cells, though not for CD8+ cells. Patients newly diagnosed and complete responders had comparable baseline diversity. When nivolumab was started under 1 year after ASCT, patients were excluded.

Trimming removed 0 bases from V and 4 bases from J, with 17 bases in between. The CDR3 totals 17 residues. CDR1 is SGHRS and CDR2 is YFSETQ in the germline V gene. To note about this clone: The antigen is not known.

Measured with immunoSEQ multiplex PCR; TCRdb has only the in-frame clones, and not every one. The sample lists about 26,000 clones; over 75% were seen once. The chain has TRBV5-1 and TRBJ1-3; tentatively, D is TRBD1 (5 bases). The source material was peripheral blood mononuclear cells (PBMCs), sampled at baseline. The TCR was taken from a human donor with classical Hodgkin lymphoma. CDR3 DNA sequence: TGCGCCAGCAGCTTGGTTGGCCTCGGTGACAGCGGAAACACCATATATTTT. Encoded protein: CASSLVGLGDSGNTIYF.